A selection of T cell receptor beta chains follows, all from one sample in a study of blood T cell repertoires in COVID-19. The data were produced by immunoSEQ multiplex PCR, yet TCRdb's version contains in-frame clones alone and is incomplete. Of around 260,000 clones in the sample, around 84% were seen once. The sample comprised peripheral blood. These receptors all come from a woman between 55 and 75 years old with COVID-19, enrolled during active disease. CDR3s include the opening cysteine and the closing phenylalanine or tryptophan. Fields, in order: clone size, J gene, D gene, V gene, CDR3 protein, CDR3 DNA. A D gene is named only where the DNA matches it firmly. Clone size is given for some rows only: seen once, a few or many times, or a class if the clone is expanded.

size: .
J: TRBJ2-4
D: .
V: TRBV2
CDR3: CASSSPGVPINIQYF
DNA: TGTGCCAGCAGCTCTCCAGGGGTCCCCATAAACATTCAGTACTTC

size: .
J: TRBJ2-1
D: TRBD1
V: TRBV10-3
CDR3: CAISGRDRGSDEQFF
DNA: TGTGCCATCAGTGGACGAGACAGGGGTTCCGATGAGCAGTTCTTC

size: .
J: TRBJ2-1
D: .
V: TRBV7-9
CDR3: CASSRTGLYNEQFF
DNA: TGTGCCAGCAGCCGTACAGGTTTATACAATGAGCAGTTCTTC

size: .
J: TRBJ1-2
D: .
V: TRBV19
CDR3: CASGPEGRGGYTF
DNA: TGTGCCAGTGGCCCCGAGGGCCGCGGGGGCTACACCTTC

size: .
J: TRBJ2-1
D: TRBD2
V: TRBV5-1
CDR3: CASSPPGLADYNEQFF
DNA: TGCGCCAGCAGCCCACCGGGACTAGCGGATTACAATGAGCAGTTCTTC

size: .
J: TRBJ1-2
D: .
V: TRBV5-3
CDR3: CARSQLRYRQTRTQLSGYTF
DNA: TGTGCCAGAAGCCAGTTGCGCTACCGCCAGACACGCACCCAACTTTCTGGCTACACCTTC

size: .
J: TRBJ1-2
D: TRBD1
V: TRBV14
CDR3: CASSQVTGGGYTF
DNA: TGTGCCAGCAGCCAAGTAACAGGGGGCGGCTACACCTTC

size: .
J: TRBJ1-6
D: .
V: TRBV21-1
CDR3: CASSKAMPGVNSPLHF
DNA: TGTGCCAGCAGCAAAGCGATGCCAGGGGTTAATTCACCCCTCCACTTT

size: .
J: TRBJ2-1
D: .
V: TRBV29-1
CDR3: CSVSARWGDEQFF
DNA: TGCAGCGTCTCGGCTAGGTGGGGGGATGAGCAGTTCTTC

size: .
J: TRBJ2-7
D: TRBD2
V: TRBV5-1
CDR3: CASSLVGRATYEQYF
DNA: TGCGCCAGCAGCTTGGTCGGGAGGGCCACCTACGAGCAGTACTTC

size: .
J: TRBJ2-7
D: TRBD1
V: TRBV5-6
CDR3: CASSTMTGASYEQYF
DNA: TGTGCCAGCAGTACAATGACAGGGGCGTCCTACGAGCAGTACTTC

size: .
J: TRBJ2-3
D: .
V: TRBV28
CDR3: CASSFSWGGTDTQYF
DNA: TGTGCCAGCAGTTTTAGTTGGGGAGGCACAGATACGCAGTATTTT

size: .
J: TRBJ2-7
D: TRBD2
V: TRBV15
CDR3: CATSTGGREAGYEQYF
DNA: TGTGCCACCAGCACGGGGGGAAGAGAGGCCGGCTACGAGCAGTACTTC

size: .
J: TRBJ2-1
D: .
V: TRBV19
CDR3: CASSLTGAYGNEQFF
DNA: TGTGCCAGTTCCCTCACGGGAGCCTATGGGAATGAGCAGTTCTTC

size: few
J: TRBJ1-5
D: .
V: TRBV6-2/TRBV6-3
CDR3: CASSYLVKGVRQPQHF
DNA: TGTGCCAGCAGTTACCTTGTTAAGGGGGTGAGACAGCCCCAGCATTTT

size: .
J: TRBJ1-5
D: .
V: TRBV6-6
CDR3: CASSYLGGSNQPQHF
DNA: TGTGCCAGCAGTTACCTAGGCGGTAGCAATCAGCCCCAGCATTTT

size: once
J: TRBJ2-1
D: .
V: TRBV9
CDR3: CASSVGVALYNEQFF
DNA: TGTGCCAGCAGCGTAGGGGTAGCTCTCTACAATGAGCAGTTCTTC

size: few
J: TRBJ1-5
D: .
V: TRBV19
CDR3: CASRGGSHNQPQHF
DNA: TGTGCCAGCCGGGGGGGGTCCCACAATCAGCCCCAGCATTTT

size: once
J: TRBJ1-3
D: TRBD1
V: TRBV6-5
CDR3: CASSRRQGGTIYF
DNA: TGTGCCAGCAGCCGAAGACAGGGCGGCACCATATATTTT

size: .
J: TRBJ1-5
D: .
V: TRBV21-1
CDR3: CASSKGSYSNQPQHF
DNA: TGTGCCAGCAGCAAAGGGAGCTATAGCAATCAGCCCCAGCATTTT

size: few
J: TRBJ1-4
D: TRBD1
V: TRBV9
CDR3: CASSARTGNEKLFF
DNA: TGTGCCAGCAGCGCAAGGACAGGGAATGAAAAACTGTTTTTT

size: .
J: TRBJ2-1
D: .
V: TRBV30
CDR3: CAWSNPTEQFF
DNA: TGTGCCTGGAGTAACCCTACGGAGCAGTTCTTC

size: once
J: TRBJ1-2
D: .
V: TRBV27
CDR3: CASSSPRAGYGYTF
DNA: TGTGCCAGCAGTTCACCCAGGGCTGGCTATGGCTACACCTTC

size: .
J: TRBJ2-1
D: TRBD2
V: TRBV7-3
CDR3: CASSPGLAGNNEQFF
DNA: TGTGCCAGCAGCCCCGGACTAGCGGGAAACAATGAGCAGTTCTTC

size: .
J: TRBJ1-5
D: TRBD1
V: TRBV11-2
CDR3: CASSSTGVRRNQPQHF
DNA: TGTGCCAGCAGCTCCACAGGGGTTCGGCGCAATCAGCCCCAGCATTTT

size: .
J: TRBJ2-2
D: TRBD2
V: TRBV5-5
CDR3: CASSLSSGVFTGELFF
DNA: TGTGCCAGCAGCTTATCTAGCGGGGTGTTCACCGGGGAGCTGTTTTTT

size: .
J: TRBJ2-3
D: TRBD2
V: TRBV6-4
CDR3: CARRLAGGYTDTQYF
DNA: TGTGCCAGACGCTTAGCGGGAGGGTACACAGATACGCAGTATTTT

size: .
J: TRBJ1-4
D: TRBD1
V: TRBV28
CDR3: CASSNRGTGAEKLFF
DNA: TGTGCCAGCAGCAATCGGGGGACAGGGGCTGAAAAACTGTTTTTT

size: .
J: TRBJ2-1
D: TRBD2
V: TRBV5-1
CDR3: CASSELAGAHNEQFF
DNA: TGCGCCAGCAGCGAACTAGCGGGAGCTCACAATGAGCAGTTCTTC

size: .
J: TRBJ2-1
D: .
V: TRBV6-6
CDR3: CASSREWVNEQFF
DNA: TGTGCCAGCTCGAGGGAATGGGTTAATGAGCAGTTCTTC

size: .
J: TRBJ2-7
D: .
V: TRBV5-1
CDR3: CASSLNSGNEQYF
DNA: TGCGCCAGCAGCCTCAATTCAGGGAACGAGCAGTACTTC

size: .
J: TRBJ1-2
D: .
V: TRBV12-3/TRBV12-4
CDR3: CASSRSLGGYTF
DNA: TGTGCCAGCAGTAGATCCCTCGGGGGCTACACCTTC

size: once
J: TRBJ1-2
D: TRBD1
V: TRBV6-5
CDR3: CASRVPGQGPGYTF
DNA: TGTGCCAGCAGAGTCCCGGGACAGGGGCCTGGCTACACCTTC

size: .
J: TRBJ1-6
D: TRBD1
V: TRBV30
CDR3: CAWRRDSKRSYNSPLHF
DNA: TGTGCCTGGAGAAGGGACAGTAAACGTTCCTATAATTCACCCCTCCACTTT

size: .
J: TRBJ2-1
D: TRBD2
V: TRBV27
CDR3: CASSGPAGGNEQFF
DNA: TGTGCCAGCAGTGGGCCAGCGGGAGGGAATGAGCAGTTCTTC

size: .
J: TRBJ2-1
D: TRBD2
V: TRBV5-1
CDR3: CASSLRTSGNEQFF
DNA: TGCGCCAGCAGCTTGAGGACTAGCGGCAATGAGCAGTTCTTC

size: .
J: TRBJ2-7
D: TRBD2
V: TRBV3-1/TRBV3-2
CDR3: CASSHGPSGDAYEQYF
DNA: TGTGCCAGCAGCCATGGACCTAGCGGGGACGCGTACGAGCAGTACTTC

size: once
J: TRBJ1-5
D: .
V: TRBV19
CDR3: CASSLDRRNQPQHF
DNA: TGTGCCAGTAGTTTGGACAGACGAAATCAGCCCCAGCATTTT

size: .
J: TRBJ2-7
D: .
V: TRBV24-1
CDR3: CATSATQGPGAEQYF
DNA: TGTGCCACCAGCGCGACTCAGGGGCCCGGCGCCGAGCAGTACTTC

size: .
J: TRBJ2-3
D: .
V: TRBV11-2
CDR3: CASSLRLASTDTQYF
DNA: TGTGCCAGCAGCTTAAGGCTAGCTAGCACAGATACGCAGTATTTT